The next 13 T cell receptor beta chains were all read from a single sample in a study of brain T cells in children with intractable seizures. Sequencing used immunoSEQ multiplex PCR; TCRdb keeps in-frame clones, though not all of them. The table shows hundreds of thousands of clones, with 85% to 95% occurring only once. Time point noted: blood from clinic visit 5 months post-surgery; TSC patient then seizure free. Specimen: peripheral blood, collected less than 6 months after surgery. These receptor sequences come from a boy under two years old with tuberous sclerosis and intractable seizures.

The chain recombines TRBV4-1 with TRBJ2-2, with D unclear. Trimming left V 0 bases short and J 7 bases short, with 9 bases between. This CDR3 is 14 amino acids long. Germline V lookup: CDR1 MGHRA, CDR2 YSYEKL. CDR3 bases: TGCGCCAGCAGCCAAGAATGGACCGGCGGGGAGCTGTTTTTT. Protein: CASSQEWTGGELFF.

The chain is built from TRBV27 and TRBJ1-5; weak D call: TRBD1 (6 bases). The length of the CDR3 is 14 residues. CDR1 and CDR2 from the germline V gene are MNHEY and SMNVEV (reference sequence). Between the trimmed V and J ends, which lost 6 bases and 4 bases, there was a span of 13 bases. For the CDR3, the DNA is TGTGCCAGCAGCATCCAAGGACAGAATCAGCCCCAGCATTTT. Translated, it gives CASSIQGQNQPQHF.

The CDR3 bases are TGTGCCAGCAGTTCCAGGGAGTCTGGGGAGCTGTTTTTT. Amino acids: CASSSRESGELFF. The chain is built from TRBV6-5 and TRBJ2-2; tentatively, D is TRBD1 or TRBD2 (5 bases each). CDR1 and CDR2 from the germline V gene are MNHEY and SVGAGI. With 4 bases removed from V and 8 bases from J, the gap between germline ends came to 11 bases. The CDR3 is made up of 13 amino acids.

The V and J genes are TRBV5-1 and TRBJ2-7, with TRBD2 identical over 8 bases. V lost 2 bases and J lost 5; bases outside the gene matches: 6. Germline values: CDR1 SGHRS, CDR2 YFSETQ. This CDR3 region has 14 residues. CDR3 bases: TGCGCCAGCAGCTTCCCCGGGGGGGCGAACGAGCAGTACTTC. It codes for CASSFPGGANEQYF.

V is TRBV28 and J is TRBJ1-2, with D possibly TRBD1 on 5 matching bases. CDR1 is MDHEN, CDR2 SYDVKM, per germline. There are 14 residues in the CDR3. The germline V and J ends were trimmed by 2 bases and 5 bases, with 12 bases remaining between them. The CDR3 DNA follows: TGTGCCAGCAGTTTAAGGGTGGGGGTTTATGGCTACACCTTC. Protein: CASSLRVGVYGYTF.

This clone was observed once. The genes are TRBV12-3 or TRBV12-4 and TRBJ2-1, with a possible D match to TRBD1 (5 bases). The CDR3 loop spans 13 amino acids. V gave up 3 bases and J gave up 5 bases, with 8 bases separating them. The CDR3 DNA reads as TGTGCCAGCAGTTTCCTAGGGGACAATGAGCAGTTCTTC. It encodes CASSFLGDNEQFF.

As for this clone: The same CDR3 can be traced to other DNA sequences in this sample. The CDR3 reads CSVALAGSYEQYF. The CDR3 bases are TGCAGCGTAGCCTTAGCAGGATCTTACGAGCAGTACTTC. The J gene is TRBJ2-7, the V gene TRBV29-1; D remains ambiguous. The V end was cut by 6 bases, the J end by 4 bases, with 16 bases between. Germline assignment: CDR1 SQVTM and CDR2 ANQGSEA. The CDR3 sequence is 13 residues long.

The V gene is TRBV4-1, the J gene TRBJ2-5, with a weak D call TRBD2 (5 bases). CDR3 length: 15 amino acids. CDR1 is MGHRA, CDR2 YSYEKL, per germline. V was pared by 1 base and J by 5 bases, with 14 bases between. CDR3 coding DNA: TGCGCCAGCAGCCAAGTTGTACTAGTTGGGGAGACCCAGTACTTC. The encoded protein is CASSQVVLVGETQYF.

The chain joins TRBV6-5 to TRBJ1-2; 11 nucleotides align to TRBD1. The CDR3 is made up of 15 amino acids. Germline V CDR1 and CDR2: MNHEY, SVGAGI. With V trimmed by 0 bases and J by 5 bases, 2 bases remained unmatched. The CDR3 is CASSYSWDRGYGYTF. The DNA of the CDR3 is TGTGCCAGCAGTTACTCGTGGGACAGGGGGTATGGCTACACCTTC.

The rearrangement joins TRBV5-1 to TRBJ2-1; TRBD2 is a possible D gene (5 bases). Germline V gene lookup returns CDR1 SGHRS and CDR2 YFSETQ. V was shortened by 0 bases and J by 0 bases, with 7 bases between the two germline ends. This CDR3 has 15 amino acids. The CDR3 DNA sequence: TGCGCCAGCAGCTTGGCTGAGGGCTCCTACAATGAGCAGTTCTTC. Protein product: CASSLAEGSYNEQFF.

The rearrangement uses TRBV18 and TRBJ2-7; 11 bases match TRBD2. V was pared by 3 bases and J by 3 bases, with 4 bases of the junction left unmatched. Germline loops: CDR1 KGHSH, CDR2 LQKENI. The CDR3 totals 15 residues. The DNA of the CDR3 is TGTGCCAGCTCACCTACTAGCGGGGGTTACTACGAGCAGTACTTC. Its protein is CASSPTSGGYYEQYF.

The chain uses TRBV5-8 and TRBJ2-2; D gene ambiguous. Germline CDR1 SGHTS, CDR2 YDEGEE. This CDR3 spans 15 amino acids. V was cut by 1 base and J by 4 bases, with 11 bases left in between. The CDR3 DNA reads as TGTGCCAGCAGCTTGCCCTTACGTTTCACCGGGGAGCTGTTTTTT. This translates into CASSLPLRFTGELFF.

This chain joins TRBV6-5 and TRBJ1-6; weak D call: TRBD1 (6 bases). The CDR3 spans 14 residues. Germline V gene data show CDR1 as MNHEY and CDR2 as SVGAGI. V was clipped by 7 bases and J by 8 bases, with 15 bases between them. CDR3 DNA sequence: TGTGCCAGCAAAACAGGGTGGGGTCATTCACCCCTCCACTTT. Translating it yields CASKTGWGHSPLHF.